A selection of T cell receptor beta chains follows, all from one sample in a study of CD8+CD57+ T cells in acquired aplastic anemia. A single record per CDR3 protein comes from TCRdb applying MiXCR to the reads. The repertoire holds 35,000 to 40,000 distinct CDR3 sequences, with around 82% as singletons. Sequencing was performed on sorted CD4+, CD8+, or CD8+CD57+ T cells (not recorded which) from PBMCs. These receptors came from a human donor in good health, serving as a control. Both conserved end residues are part of each CDR3. Each record gives: J gene, clone size, D gene, V gene, CDR3 protein, CDR3 DNA. A D gene is named only where the DNA matches it firmly. Clone sizes are given selectively: once, few, many, or a class where the clone is expanded.

J gene: TRBJ1-1; clone size: -; D gene: -; V gene: TRBV19; CDR3 protein: CASSRQISTVAFF; CDR3 DNA: TGTGCCAGTAGTCGACAGATCTCTACAGTAGCTTTCTTT
J gene: TRBJ2-3; clone size: -; D gene: TRBD2; V gene: TRBV7-8; CDR3 protein: CASSSSGGAFTDTQYF; CDR3 DNA: TGTGCCAGCAGCTCAAGCGGGGGGGCCTTCACAGATACGCAGTATTTT
J gene: TRBJ2-5; clone size: many; D gene: TRBD2; V gene: TRBV6-5; CDR3 protein: CASSLAGSETQYF; CDR3 DNA: TGTGCCAGCAGTTTAGCGGGCTCAGAGACCCAGTACTTC
J gene: TRBJ2-5; clone size: -; D gene: -; V gene: TRBV15; CDR3 protein: CATSGETQYF; CDR3 DNA: TGTGCCACCTCTGGAGAGACCCAGTACTTC
J gene: TRBJ2-1; clone size: -; D gene: TRBD2; V gene: TRBV20-1; CDR3 protein: CSARDSAGAEQFF; CDR3 DNA: TGCAGTGCTAGAGATTCGGCGGGAGCTGAGCAGTTCTTC
J gene: TRBJ2-1; clone size: once; D gene: TRBD2; V gene: TRBV24-1; CDR3 protein: CATSDRTSGVIDEQFF; CDR3 DNA: TGTGCCACCAGTGACCGGACTAGCGGGGTGATCGATGAGCAGTTCTTC
J gene: TRBJ1-4; clone size: -; D gene: -; V gene: TRBV11-2; CDR3 protein: CASSLDPNLKFNEKLFF; CDR3 DNA: TGTGCCAGCAGCTTAGACCCCAACCTGAAATTTAATGAAAAACTGTTTTTT
J gene: TRBJ1-1; clone size: few; D gene: -; V gene: TRBV29-1; CDR3 protein: CSVGGVRMGTEAFF; CDR3 DNA: TGCAGCGTTGGTGGGGTTAGGATGGGAACTGAAGCTTTCTTT
J gene: TRBJ1-2; clone size: -; D gene: TRBD1; V gene: TRBV19; CDR3 protein: CAWSGTGVGVYYGYTF; CDR3 DNA: TGTGCCTGGAGTGGGACAGGGGTCGGTGTTTACTATGGCTACACCTTC
J gene: TRBJ1-1; clone size: -; D gene: TRBD1; V gene: TRBV7-3; CDR3 protein: CASSLNRGTGEAFF; CDR3 DNA: TGTGCCAGCAGCTTAAACCGCGGGACAGGTGAAGCTTTCTTT
J gene: TRBJ1-4; clone size: once; D gene: -; V gene: TRBV15; CDR3 protein: CATARSATNEKLFF; CDR3 DNA: TGTGCCACGGCGAGGTCAGCAACTAATGAAAAACTGTTTTTT
J gene: TRBJ1-1; clone size: -; D gene: TRBD1; V gene: TRBV11-1; CDR3 protein: CASSLAPGTGAEAFF; CDR3 DNA: TGTGCCAGCAGCTTAGCCCCCGGGACAGGGGCTGAAGCTTTCTTT
J gene: TRBJ2-7; clone size: -; D gene: TRBD1; V gene: TRBV6-1; CDR3 protein: CASRMTGADSRSYEQYF; CDR3 DNA: TGTGCCAGCAGGATGACAGGGGCCGATTCCCGCTCCTACGAGCAGTACTTC
J gene: TRBJ2-1; clone size: -; D gene: -; V gene: TRBV7-2; CDR3 protein: CASSLNAGYNEQFF; CDR3 DNA: TGTGCCAGCAGCTTAAATGCGGGCTACAATGAGCAGTTCTTC
J gene: TRBJ2-6; clone size: -; D gene: TRBD1; V gene: TRBV11-2; CDR3 protein: CASSSTGVGGANVLTF; CDR3 DNA: TGTGCCAGCAGCTCGACAGGGGTTGGCGGGGCCAACGTCCTGACTTTC
J gene: TRBJ2-3; clone size: -; D gene: -; V gene: TRBV5-6; CDR3 protein: CASSAPGDTQYF; CDR3 DNA: TGTGCCAGCAGCGCACCGGGAGATACGCAGTATTTT
J gene: TRBJ2-5; clone size: -; D gene: TRBD1; V gene: TRBV20-1; CDR3 protein: CSAGTGARQETQYF; CDR3 DNA: TGCAGTGCTGGGACAGGGGCCCGCCAAGAGACCCAGTACTTC
J gene: TRBJ1-1; clone size: -; D gene: -; V gene: TRBV2; CDR3 protein: CASRVTTESFF; CDR3 DNA: TGTGCCAGCAGGGTAACGACTGAATCTTTCTTT
J gene: TRBJ2-1; clone size: -; D gene: -; V gene: TRBV2; CDR3 protein: CASSTGTKGDEQFF; CDR3 DNA: TGTGCCAGCAGTACCGGGACTAAGGGGGATGAGCAGTTCTTC
J gene: TRBJ2-5; clone size: -; D gene: TRBD1; V gene: TRBV4-1; CDR3 protein: CASSQQNRGETQYF; CDR3 DNA: TGCGCCAGCAGCCAGCAAAACAGGGGAGAGACCCAGTACTTC
J gene: TRBJ2-1; clone size: few; D gene: -; V gene: TRBV9; CDR3 protein: CASSVPSQGGDNEQFF; CDR3 DNA: TGTGCCAGCAGCGTACCCTCCCAGGGGGGAGACAATGAGCAGTTCTTC
J gene: TRBJ1-6; clone size: -; D gene: -; V gene: TRBV25-1; CDR3 protein: CASSELFPGVSPLHF; CDR3 DNA: TGTGCCAGCAGTGAGCTTTTCCCAGGGGTGTCACCCCTCCACTTT
J gene: TRBJ2-5; clone size: once; D gene: -; V gene: TRBV14; CDR3 protein: CASSHREFQETQYF; CDR3 DNA: TGTGCCAGCAGCCACCGGGAGTTCCAAGAGACCCAGTACTTC
J gene: TRBJ2-3; clone size: -; D gene: TRBD2; V gene: TRBV2; CDR3 protein: CASSSGTSGGAIDTQYF; CDR3 DNA: TGTGCCAGCAGCTCCGGGACTAGCGGGGGGGCCATAGATACGCAGTATTTT
J gene: TRBJ1-2; clone size: once; D gene: -; V gene: TRBV7-8; CDR3 protein: CASRQEGTGAYGYTF; CDR3 DNA: TGTGCCAGCAGACAGGAGGGCACTGGGGCTTATGGCTACACCTTC
J gene: TRBJ2-7; clone size: -; D gene: TRBD2; V gene: TRBV7-6; CDR3 protein: CASSGGTTYEQYF; CDR3 DNA: TGTGCCAGCAGCGGAGGGACTACATACGAGCAGTACTTC
J gene: TRBJ1-1; clone size: many; D gene: -; V gene: TRBV6-1; CDR3 protein: CASSHPRAPNTEAFF; CDR3 DNA: TGTGCCAGCAGTCATCCCCGGGCCCCGAACACTGAAGCTTTCTTT
J gene: TRBJ1-1; clone size: -; D gene: -; V gene: TRBV5-1; CDR3 protein: CASREPSGMVEAFF; CDR3 DNA: TGCGCCAGTCGGGAGCCGTCCGGGATGGTTGAAGCTTTCTTT
J gene: TRBJ2-2; clone size: -; D gene: -; V gene: TRBV24-1; CDR3 protein: CATSARWPRNTGELFF; CDR3 DNA: TGTGCCACCAGTGCCCGTTGGCCGAGGAACACCGGGGAGCTGTTTTTT
J gene: TRBJ1-2; clone size: -; D gene: -; V gene: TRBV10-3; CDR3 protein: CAISESGYGYTF; CDR3 DNA: TGTGCCATCAGTGAGTCTGGTTATGGCTACACCTTC
J gene: TRBJ2-1; clone size: few; D gene: -; V gene: TRBV4-3; CDR3 protein: CASSPGLEYNEQFF; CDR3 DNA: TGCGCCAGCAGCCCGGGACTTGAGTACAATGAGCAGTTCTTC
J gene: TRBJ1-5; clone size: -; D gene: -; V gene: TRBV10-1; CDR3 protein: CASSSGNQPQHF; CDR3 DNA: TGCGCCAGCAGCTCAGGGAATCAGCCCCAGCATTTT
J gene: TRBJ1-2; clone size: -; D gene: -; V gene: TRBV12-3/TRBV12-4; CDR3 protein: CASSFGYGYTF; CDR3 DNA: TGTGCCAGCAGTTTTGGGTATGGCTACACCTTC
J gene: TRBJ1-1; clone size: -; D gene: TRBD1; V gene: TRBV7-2; CDR3 protein: CASSGNRGMNTEAFF; CDR3 DNA: TGTGCCAGCAGCGGAAACAGGGGGATGAACACTGAAGCTTTCTTT
J gene: TRBJ2-1; clone size: -; D gene: TRBD2; V gene: TRBV29-1; CDR3 protein: CSVDTSGVYNEQFF; CDR3 DNA: TGCAGCGTTGACACTAGCGGGGTTTACAATGAGCAGTTCTTC
J gene: TRBJ2-1; clone size: once; D gene: TRBD2; V gene: TRBV20-1; CDR3 protein: CSADTSGLRSYNEQFF; CDR3 DNA: TGCAGTGCTGATACCTCGGGACTACGTTCCTACAATGAGCAGTTCTTC
J gene: TRBJ1-5; clone size: -; D gene: -; V gene: TRBV19; CDR3 protein: CASSILLNQPQHF; CDR3 DNA: TGTGCCAGTAGTATCCTCCTCAATCAGCCCCAGCATTTT
J gene: TRBJ1-4; clone size: -; D gene: -; V gene: TRBV7-3; CDR3 protein: CASSEDEKLFF; CDR3 DNA: TGTGCCAGCAGTGAAGATGAAAAACTGTTTTTT
J gene: TRBJ2-1; clone size: -; D gene: -; V gene: TRBV24-1; CDR3 protein: CATSEEIRGVNEQFF; CDR3 DNA: TGTGCCACCAGTGAAGAGATTCGGGGCGTCAATGAGCAGTTCTTC
J gene: TRBJ2-7; clone size: -; D gene: -; V gene: TRBV19; CDR3 protein: CASSRQVTYEQYF; CDR3 DNA: TGTGCCAGTAGCCGACAGGTCACCTACGAGCAGTACTTC
J gene: TRBJ1-6; clone size: once; D gene: -; V gene: TRBV12-5; CDR3 protein: CASAHPDAPLHF; CDR3 DNA: TGTGCTAGTGCTCATCCGGACGCACCCCTCCACTTT
J gene: TRBJ2-2; clone size: -; D gene: -; V gene: TRBV29-1; CDR3 protein: CSLGGSAGELFF; CDR3 DNA: TGCAGTCTGGGGGGCTCGGCCGGGGAGCTGTTTTTT
J gene: TRBJ2-7; clone size: once; D gene: TRBD1; V gene: TRBV4-1; CDR3 protein: CASSQERRGREQYF; CDR3 DNA: TGCGCCAGCAGCCAAGAACGCAGGGGGCGGGAGCAGTACTTC
J gene: TRBJ1-4; clone size: -; D gene: -; V gene: TRBV15; CDR3 protein: CATSSWVGDTNEKLFF; CDR3 DNA: TGTGCCACCAGCAGTTGGGTGGGGGACACTAATGAAAAACTGTTTTTT
J gene: TRBJ2-2; clone size: -; D gene: TRBD1; V gene: TRBV15; CDR3 protein: CATSTPGQAGELFF; CDR3 DNA: TGTGCCACCAGCACGCCGGGACAGGCCGGGGAGCTGTTTTTT
J gene: TRBJ2-1; clone size: -; D gene: -; V gene: TRBV10-2; CDR3 protein: CASSGAGYYNEQFF; CDR3 DNA: TGCGCCAGCAGTGGGGCTGGGTACTACAATGAGCAGTTCTTC
J gene: TRBJ2-3; clone size: -; D gene: -; V gene: TRBV6-1; CDR3 protein: CASSGTTSTYTQYF; CDR3 DNA: TGTGCCAGCAGTGGGACTACCAGCACATATACGCAGTATTTT
J gene: TRBJ1-5; clone size: -; D gene: TRBD1; V gene: TRBV2; CDR3 protein: CASSGQGNSVLPQHF; CDR3 DNA: TGTGCCAGCAGCGGACAGGGGAATTCGGTCTTGCCCCAGCATTTT
J gene: TRBJ2-1; clone size: -; D gene: TRBD2; V gene: TRBV24-1; CDR3 protein: CATSEGGLAVYNEQFF; CDR3 DNA: TGTGCCACCAGTGAGGGGGGACTAGCGGTATACAATGAGCAGTTCTTC
J gene: TRBJ1-5; clone size: -; D gene: TRBD1; V gene: TRBV6-5; CDR3 protein: CASSYSDRGRNQPQHF; CDR3 DNA: TGTGCCAGCAGTTACTCGGACAGGGGGCGGAATCAGCCCCAGCATTTT
J gene: TRBJ2-7; clone size: few; D gene: TRBD1; V gene: TRBV19; CDR3 protein: CASSMGQGYYEQYF; CDR3 DNA: TGTGCCAGTAGTATGGGACAGGGGTACTACGAGCAGTACTTC
J gene: TRBJ2-5; clone size: many; D gene: TRBD2; V gene: TRBV27; CDR3 protein: CATSHGGGYQETQYF; CDR3 DNA: TGTGCCACCTCGCACGGGGGGGGGTATCAAGAGACCCAGTACTTC
J gene: TRBJ2-1; clone size: -; D gene: -; V gene: TRBV6-1; CDR3 protein: CASGTGGSYNEQFF; CDR3 DNA: TGTGCCAGCGGGACTGGGGGCTCTTACAATGAGCAGTTCTTC
J gene: TRBJ2-7; clone size: -; D gene: TRBD1; V gene: TRBV10-2; CDR3 protein: CASSLTRAGGPYEQYF; CDR3 DNA: TGCGCCAGCAGCTTGACGAGGGCAGGGGGCCCCTACGAGCAGTACTTC
J gene: TRBJ2-7; clone size: -; D gene: TRBD1; V gene: TRBV29-1; CDR3 protein: CSVESGTACEQYF; CDR3 DNA: TGCAGCGTAGAATCCGGGACAGCATGCGAGCAGTACTTC
J gene: TRBJ1-6; clone size: -; D gene: -; V gene: TRBV25-1; CDR3 protein: CASSQGYDSPLHF; CDR3 DNA: TGTGCCAGCAGCCAGGGGTATGATTCACCCCTCCACTTT